This TCR beta chain was sequenced for a study of blood T cell repertoires in COVID-19. On the study more broadly: Specimens from acute and convalescent COVID-19 originated in the United States, Italy and Spain. The analysed material was cDNA or gDNA that came from T cells, B-cell-depleted T cells, or PBMCs.

It was during active infection that Seattle patients were enrolled and then longitudinally followed. This clone was observed a single time. The CDR3 is 15 amino acids. After removal of 2 bases from V and 6 bases from J, the junction contained 7 bases not matched to a gene. CDR1 and CDR2 (germline): KGHDR, SFDVKD. Original handling: From reference gene primer amplification, estimates of nucleated cell counts were derived. TCRdb's copy holds only in-frame clones and misses some; the assay was immunoSEQ multiplex PCR. That table supplies the V and J calls and clone size; D and trimming were determined from the DNA. The sample includes 250,000 to 300,000 clones, 80% to 90% of them seen just once.

V gene TRBV24-1 combines with J gene TRBJ2-7; 9 bases match TRBD1. The sequenced material came from peripheral blood. This sequence was found in a woman between 70 and 85 years old with COVID-19, enrolled during active disease. The CDR3 protein is CATSDSGTGLREQYF. CDR3 coding DNA: TGTGCCACCAGTGATTCCGGGACAGGGCTCCGCGAGCAGTACTTC.